A single sample is the source of the 4 T cell receptor beta chains below, sequenced in a study of cytotoxic CD8 clonotypes in ibrutinib-treated CLL. Clones were read by immunoSEQ multiplex PCR, and TCRdb kept only the in-frame ones, dropping some. The sample includes 150,000 to 200,000 clones, about 88% seen only once; the top ten take around 3%. The sequenced sample was PBMCs, obtained at disease progression, from a patient treated with ibrutinib. These TCRs come from a human donor with chronic lymphocytic leukemia.

The chain has TRBV5-6 and TRBJ2-5, with TRBD1 identical over 9 bases. The CDR3 sequence is 15 residues long. Germline V gene data show CDR1 as SGHDT and CDR2 as YYEEEE. Germline trimming cut 5 bases from V and 4 bases from J; bases unmatched to any gene: 9. CDR3 nucleotide sequence: TGTGCCAGCAGATCTCCGGGACAGGGCCCAGAGACCCAGTACTTC. Translated, it gives CASRSPGQGPETQYF. Full variable domain (rest looked up from reference TRBV5-6 and TRBJ2-5): DAGVTQSPTHLIKTRGQQVTLRCSPKSGHDTVSWYQQALGQGPQFIFQYYEEEERQRGNFPDRFSGHQFPNYSSELNVNALLLGDSALYLCASRSPGQGPETQYFGPGTRLLVL.

V usage is TRBV11-2 and J usage is TRBJ2-1, with 7 bases that match TRBD2. The germline V gene encodes CDR1 SGHAT and CDR2 FQNNGV. The V gene end was trimmed by 6 bases and the J gene end by 8 bases; junction bases not matched to a gene: 16. The CDR3 totals 16 residues. DNA of the CDR3: TGTGCCAGCAGTCACCCCCGGGAGGCAGGGTCCTATGAGCAGTTCTTC. Its protein is CASSHPREAGSYEQFF.

The chain employs TRBV21-1 and TRBJ1-3; TRBD1 reflects the table's D call only, with no check against the DNA. TRBV21-1 counts as a pseudogene. CDR3 length: 16 amino acids. This CDR3 is CASSHKDRGAGNTIYF. Written as DNA, the CDR3 is TGTGCCAGCAGCCATAAGGACAGGGGGGCTGGAAACACCATATATTTT.

CDR3 loop: CASSAGGNYYEQYF. The CDR3 DNA sequence: TGTGCCAGCAGCGCGGGAGGCAATTATTACGAGCAGTACTTC. The genes are TRBV9 and TRBJ2-7; 7 bases match TRBD2. The CDR3 contains 14 residues. The V segment lost 3 bases and the J segment 4 bases; nucleotides outside the gene matches: 7. The germline V gene has CDR1 SGDLS and CDR2 YYNGEE.